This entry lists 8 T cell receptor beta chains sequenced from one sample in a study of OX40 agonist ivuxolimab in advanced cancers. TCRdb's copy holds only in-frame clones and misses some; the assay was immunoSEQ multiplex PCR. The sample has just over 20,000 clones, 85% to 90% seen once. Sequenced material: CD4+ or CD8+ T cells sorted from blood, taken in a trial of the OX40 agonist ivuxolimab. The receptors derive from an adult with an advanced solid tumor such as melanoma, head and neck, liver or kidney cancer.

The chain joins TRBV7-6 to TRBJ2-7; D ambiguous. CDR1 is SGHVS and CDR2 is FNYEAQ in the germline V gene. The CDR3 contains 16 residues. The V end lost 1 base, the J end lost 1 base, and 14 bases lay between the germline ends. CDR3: CASSLEVSYRSYEQYF. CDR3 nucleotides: TGTGCCAGCAGCTTAGAGGTTTCTTACCGATCCTACGAGCAGTACTTC.

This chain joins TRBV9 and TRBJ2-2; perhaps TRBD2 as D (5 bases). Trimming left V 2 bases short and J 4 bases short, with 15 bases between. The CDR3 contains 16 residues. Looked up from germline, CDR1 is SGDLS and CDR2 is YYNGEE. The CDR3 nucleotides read TGTGCCAGCAGCGTTGCGGGCCTCAGCGGCACCGGGGAGCTGTTTTTT. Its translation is CASSVAGLSGTGELFF.

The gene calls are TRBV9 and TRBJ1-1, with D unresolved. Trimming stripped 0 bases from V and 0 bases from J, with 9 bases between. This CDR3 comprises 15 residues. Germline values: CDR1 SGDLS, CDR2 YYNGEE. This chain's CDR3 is CASSVGRSMNTEAFF. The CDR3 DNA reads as TGTGCCAGCAGCGTAGGCAGAAGCATGAACACTGAAGCTTTCTTT.

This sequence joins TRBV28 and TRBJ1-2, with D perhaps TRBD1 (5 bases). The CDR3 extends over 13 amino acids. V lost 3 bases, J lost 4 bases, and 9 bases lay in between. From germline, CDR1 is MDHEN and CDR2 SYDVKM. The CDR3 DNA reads TGTGCCAGCAGTTTTCCAGGGACCTATGGCTACACCTTC. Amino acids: CASSFPGTYGYTF.

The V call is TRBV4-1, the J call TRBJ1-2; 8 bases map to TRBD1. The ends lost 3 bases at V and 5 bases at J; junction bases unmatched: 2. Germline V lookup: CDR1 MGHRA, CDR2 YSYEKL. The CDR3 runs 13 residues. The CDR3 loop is CASSHRTGYGYTF. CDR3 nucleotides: TGCGCCAGCAGCCACCGGACAGGGTATGGCTACACCTTC.

The CDR3 DNA sequence: TGTGCCAGCAGCTTAGTCAGGGACGAGGAGTTCTTC. Its protein is CASSLVRDEEFF. This chain links TRBV11-3 with TRBJ2-1; D is possibly TRBD1 or TRBD2 (5 bases each). The length of the CDR3 is 12 residues. V shed 1 base and J shed 14 bases, with 12 bases lying between them. CDR1 SGHNT and CDR2 YENEEA come from the germline V gene.

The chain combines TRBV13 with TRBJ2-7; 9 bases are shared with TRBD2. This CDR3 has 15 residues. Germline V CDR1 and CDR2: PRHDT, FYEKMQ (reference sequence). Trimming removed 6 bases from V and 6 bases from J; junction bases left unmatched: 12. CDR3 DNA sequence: TGTGCCAGCAGTTATAGCGGGGGCCAGGGTACCGAGCAGTACTTC. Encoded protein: CASSYSGGQGTEQYF. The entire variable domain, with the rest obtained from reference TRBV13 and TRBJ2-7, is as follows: AAGVIQSPRHLIKEKRETATLKCYPIPRHDTVYWYQQGPGQDPQFLISFYEKMQSDKGSIPDRFSAQQFSDYHSELNMSSLELGDSALYFCASSYSGGQGTEQYFGPGTRLTVT.

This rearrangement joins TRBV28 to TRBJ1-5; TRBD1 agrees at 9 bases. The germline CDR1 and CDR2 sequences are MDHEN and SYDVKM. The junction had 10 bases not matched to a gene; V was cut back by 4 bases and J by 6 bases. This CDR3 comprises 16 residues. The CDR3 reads CASSSLDRGPSQPQHF. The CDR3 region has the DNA TGTGCCAGCAGTTCCCTGGACAGGGGCCCATCTCAGCCCCAGCATTTT.